The entry below describes one TCR beta chain. Its antigen is unknown. The data originate from a study of resident and recirculating memory T cells in vitiligo. At the level of the study: Whole samples, not sorted cells, were homogenized and used for genomic DNA extraction.

Overall study findings and caveats: Different lesions suggested infiltration by different T cell clones.

The junction had 11 bases not matched to a gene; V was cut back by 5 bases and J by 0 bases. Germline-derived CDR1 and CDR2 are SGHVS and FQNEAQ. The CDR3 length is 17 residues. Clones were read by immunoSEQ multiplex PCR, and TCRdb kept only the in-frame ones, dropping some. The sample holds tens of thousands of clones, just over 90% seen once. Sequenced: blood. The rearrangement uses TRBV7-8 and TRBJ2-3; 7 nucleotides agree with TRBD2. The sequence came from a male donor with vitiligo. The chain's CDR3 is CASSTNELATSTDTQYF. CDR3 in DNA: TGTGCCAGCAGCACCAACGAACTAGCGACTAGCACAGATACGCAGTATTTT. The whole variable domain, remainder taken from reference TRBV7-8 and TRBJ2-3, is GAGVSQSPRYKVAKRGQDVALRCDPISGHVSLFWYQQALGQGPEFLTYFQNEAQLDKSGLPSDRFFAERPEGSVSTLKIQRTQQEDSAVYLCASSTNELATSTDTQYFGPGTRLTVL.